The entry below gives a single TCR beta chain sequence along with its context. Its antigen is undetermined. These data come from a study of OX40 agonist ivuxolimab in advanced cancers. The length of the CDR3 is 14 residues. CDR1 and CDR2 from the germline V gene are MNHNS and SASEGT. V gave up 7 bases and J gave up 0 bases, with 9 bases separating them. Overall study findings and caveats: Still undetermined is the antigen specificity of the expanded peripheral T cells.

Data came from immunoSEQ multiplex PCR; TCRdb stores just in-frame clones and leaves some out. The profile covers some 33,000 clones, with approximately 89% appearing a single time and about 35% taken by the ten largest. The V and J genes are TRBV6-1 and TRBJ1-4; D not certain. Sequences were derived from CD4+ or CD8+ T cells sorted from blood, sampled in a trial of the OX40 agonist ivuxolimab. This TCR derives from an adult with an advanced solid tumor such as melanoma, head and neck, liver or kidney cancer. DNA of the CDR3: TGTGCCAGCACCATCGATGCAACTAATGAAAAACTGTTTTTT. Its protein is CASTIDATNEKLFF.